These 28 T cell receptor beta chains were sequenced from one sample in a study of blood T cell repertoires in COVID-19. Clones were sequenced by immunoSEQ multiplex PCR, and TCRdb holds only the in-frame ones, with some missing. Seen here are 120,000 to 150,000 clones, 84% observed once, and the top ten hold around 40%. Sample: peripheral blood. Receptors were obtained from a human donor in a cohort sampled during active COVID-19.

This clone was detected only once. This chain links TRBV30 with TRBJ1-5; possible D gene TRBD1, 5 bases. CDR1 and CDR2 from the germline V gene are GTSNPN and SVGIG (reference sequence). V was cut by 4 bases and J by 4 bases, with 14 bases left in between. The CDR3 is 14 residues long. The CDR3 protein is CAWKGRGVNQPQHF. CDR3 nucleotide sequence: TGTGCCTGGAAGGGGCGGGGGGTAAATCAGCCCCAGCATTTT.

The rearrangement joins TRBV5-1 to TRBJ1-6; D uncertain. CDR3 length: 13 residues. V lost 7 bases and J 7 bases, leaving 12 bases between the germline ends. In germline, CDR1 is SGHRS, CDR2 YFSETQ. As DNA, the CDR3 is TGCGCCAGCGGGGAGACGGGCAATTCACCCCTCCACTTT. It codes for CASGETGNSPLHF.

This chain links TRBV9 with TRBJ1-2; 7 bases agree with TRBD1. This CDR3 has 13 residues. After removal of 3 bases from V and 11 bases from J, the junction contained 10 bases not matched to a gene. Germline CDR1 is SGDLS and CDR2 is YYNGEE. The CDR3 coding sequence is TGTGCCAGCAGCGCCCCGACAGGGCAAGGATACACCTTC. This encodes CASSAPTGQGYTF.

J is TRBJ1-2 and V is TRBV5-4; D not resolved. The length of the CDR3 is 13 residues. Trimming took 2 bases from V and 1 from J, leaving 6 bases between them. Germline V gene data show CDR1 as SGHNT and CDR2 as YYREEE (reference sequence). CDR3 coding DNA: TGTGCCAGCAGCTTATCGGGTAACTATGGCTACACCTTC. Its translation is CASSLSGNYGYTF.

The chain combines TRBV6-6 with TRBJ2-5; a possible D gene is TRBD2 (7 bases). Germline CDR1 MNHNY, CDR2 SVGAGI (reference sequence). The CDR3 is 13 residues long. V was clipped by 6 bases and J by 4 bases, with 12 bases between them. The chain's CDR3 is CASRGGGPETQYF. In nucleotides, the CDR3 is TGTGCCAGCAGGGGAGGGGGGCCAGAGACCCAGTACTTC.

The chain combines TRBV5-6 with TRBJ1-6; D is perhaps TRBD1 (6 bases). Per the germline V gene, CDR1 is SGHDT and CDR2 is YYEEEE. Trimming cost V 1 base and J 9 bases, with 14 bases left between them. The CDR3 covers 15 residues. Here the CDR3 reads CASSLQGLLGSPLHF. For the CDR3, the DNA is TGTGCCAGCAGCTTGCAGGGGCTTTTGGGTTCACCCCTCCACTTT.

In its sample, this clone was seen a few times. This chain uses TRBV5-1 with TRBJ2-7; 7 bases map to TRBD2. V lost 0 bases to trimming and J lost 4 bases; unmatched junction nucleotides: 4. The CDR3 runs 14 residues. Germline CDR1 reads SGHRS; CDR2 reads YFSETQ. CDR3 residues: CASSLERGGYEQYF. CDR3 sequence (DNA): TGCGCCAGCAGCTTGGAGAGGGGAGGGTACGAGCAGTACTTC.

The chain recombines TRBV7-2 with TRBJ2-7, with 9 bases identical to TRBD1. V dropped 1 base and J dropped 4; count of bases not matched to a gene: 5. Germline CDR1 reads SGHTA; CDR2 reads FQGNSA. The CDR3 covers 15 residues. DNA of the CDR3: TGTGCCAGCAGCTTAGAAGGGACAGGGCGGTACGAGCAGTACTTC. Translating it yields CASSLEGTGRYEQYF.

The rearrangement uses TRBV18 and TRBJ1-2, with 8 bases fitting TRBD1. CDR1 is KGHSH and CDR2 is LQKENI in the germline V gene. After removal of 3 bases from V and 8 bases from J, the junction contained 5 bases not matched to a gene. The CDR3 is 13 amino acids. Here the CDR3 DNA reads TGTGCCAGCTCACCCGGGACAGGAAAGGGCTACACCTTC. This sequence encodes CASSPGTGKGYTF. Filled out from reference TRBV18 and TRBJ1-2, the complete variable domain reads NAGVMQNPRHLVRRRGQEARLRCSPMKGHSHVYWYRQLPEEGLKFMVYLQKENIIDESGMPKERFSAEFPKEGPSILRIQQVVRGDSAAYFCASSPGTGKGYTFGSGTRLTVV.

Here the CDR3 reads CAWSSQARTGSNQPQHF. CDR3 DNA sequence: TGTGCCTGGAGTTCCCAAGCCCGGACAGGGAGTAATCAGCCCCAGCATTTT. The chain links TRBV30 to TRBJ1-5; 8 bases match TRBD1. The V and J ends lost 2 bases and 4 bases, in that order; junction bases with no gene match: 13. Germline-derived CDR1 and CDR2 are GTSNPN and SVGIG (reference sequence). The CDR3 covers 17 residues. The complete variable domain, with remaining parts taken from reference TRBV30 and TRBJ1-5, reads SQTIHQWPATLVQPVGSPLSLECTVEGTSNPNLYWYRQAAGRGLQLLFYSVGIGQISSEVPQNLSASRPQDRQFILSSKKLLLSDSGFYLCAWSSQARTGSNQPQHFGDGTRLSIL.

There are a few counts of this clone. The chain has TRBV12-5 and TRBJ2-3; 14 nucleotides line up with TRBD2. V was clipped by 4 bases and J by 4 bases; unmatched bases: 4. The germline gives CDR1 LGHNT, CDR2 FRNRAP. The CDR3 loop spans 16 amino acids. The CDR3 DNA reads as TGTGCTAGTGGTTCAGGGACTAGCGGGGGCCCAGATACGCAGTATTTT. As protein: CASGSGTSGGPDTQYF.

V usage is TRBV28 and J usage is TRBJ2-6; possibly TRBD1 for D (6 bases). The germline CDR1 and CDR2 sequences are MDHEN and SYDVKM. CDR3 length: 16 residues. The V end lost 5 bases, the J end lost 3 bases, and 14 bases lay between the germline ends. Here the CDR3 DNA reads TGTGCCAGCAGTGCTCCACAGGGCGGTGGGGCCAACGTCCTGACTTTC. This encodes CASSAPQGGGANVLTF.

The V call is TRBV2, the J call TRBJ2-5, with D maybe TRBD2 (6 bases). V shed 8 bases and J shed 5 bases, with 6 bases lying between them. Per the germline V gene, CDR1 is SNHLY and CDR2 is FYNNEI. The CDR3 length is 10 residues. This CDR3 reads CASGGETQYF. The CDR3 region has the DNA TGTGCCAGCGGGGGGGAGACCCAGTACTTC.

This chain joins TRBV3-1 (or the pseudogene TRBV3-2) and TRBJ2-7; possibly TRBD2 for D (6 bases). The germline CDR1 and CDR2 sequences are LGHDT and YNNKEL (reference sequence). This CDR3 is built from 15 residues. V was cut by 5 bases and J by 1 base, with 15 bases left in between. The CDR3 DNA follows: TGTGCCAGCAGCGAGTTCTACGGGGGATCCTACGAGCAGTACTTC. Translated: CASSEFYGGSYEQYF.

The chain couples TRBV28 to TRBJ2-7, with 9 bases matching TRBD2. V lost 1 base, J lost 4 bases, and 8 bases stayed unmatched. CDR3 length equals 16 residues. Germline CDR1 and CDR2: MDHEN and SYDVKM. CDR3 region: CASSLSSGTSRYEQYF. The CDR3 nucleotides read TGTGCCAGCAGTTTATCGTCGGGGACTAGCAGGTACGAGCAGTACTTC.

V and J are TRBV7-2 and TRBJ1-1, with a tentative D call TRBD1 (6 bases). The CDR3 is 15 amino acids. V was clipped by 5 bases and J by 4 bases, with 17 bases between them. Germline V gene data show CDR1 as SGHTA and CDR2 as FQGNSA. The CDR3 sequence: CASSHRQVLGTEAFF. CDR3 DNA sequence: TGTGCCAGCAGCCACCGACAGGTTTTGGGCACTGAAGCTTTCTTT. Looking up the rest from reference TRBV7-2 and TRBJ1-1 gives the full variable domain: GAGVSQSPSNKVTEKGKDVELRCDPISGHTALYWYRQSLGQGLEFLIYFQGNSAPDKSGLPSDRFSAERTGGSVSTLTIQRTQQEDSAVYLCASSHRQVLGTEAFFGQGTRLTVV.

This clone was seen a handful of times. CDR3 sequence (DNA): TGTGCCAGCAGCTCCTACAGGGACCGGACGAACACTGAAGCTTTCTTT. Translating gives CASSSYRDRTNTEAFF. The chain joins TRBV5-4 to TRBJ1-1; maybe TRBD1 (6 bases). Germline V lookup: CDR1 SGHNT, CDR2 YYREEE (reference sequence). V lost 3 bases and J lost 1, with 16 bases in between. CDR3 size: 16 residues. Combining the CDR3 with reference TRBV5-4 and TRBJ1-1 gives the whole variable domain ETGVTQSPTHLIKTRGQQVTLRCSSQSGHNTVSWYQQALGQGPQFIFQYYREEENGRGNFPPRFSGLQFPNYSSELNVNALELDDSALYLCASSSYRDRTNTEAFFGQGTRLTVV.

The V call is TRBV5-4, the J call TRBJ1-4, with D possibly TRBD1 on 5 matching bases. Trimming took off 2 bases at V and 0 bases at J, with 14 bases between the two ends. This CDR3 is 17 amino acids long. Germline V CDR1 and CDR2: SGHNT, YYREEE (reference sequence). The CDR3 sequence is CASSLQAYGSTNEKLFF. For the CDR3, the DNA is TGTGCCAGCAGCTTACAGGCCTACGGGTCAACTAATGAAAAACTGTTTTTT.

The chain uses TRBV9 and TRBJ1-1; a possible D gene is TRBD1 (5 bases). Trimming cost V 0 bases and J 4 bases, with 13 bases left between them. Germline values: CDR1 SGDLS, CDR2 YYNGEE. The CDR3 contains 15 residues. The CDR3 DNA reads TGTGCCAGCAGCGTAGGGGGCGGACATGGCACTGAAGCTTTCTTT. Protein: CASSVGGGHGTEAFF.

The chain carries TRBV11-2 and TRBJ1-1; D is uncertain. The V end lost 5 bases, the J end lost 3 bases, and 4 bases lay between the germline ends. CDR3 length equals 11 residues. CDR1 is SGHAT, CDR2 FQNNGV, per germline. The CDR3 DNA follows: TGTGCCAGCAGCCTTGACACTGAAGCTTTCTTT. Its translation: CASSLDTEAFF.

This chain's CDR3 is CASSTGLGNTEAFF. In DNA, the CDR3 is TGTGCCAGCAGTACAGGCCTAGGGAACACTGAAGCTTTCTTT. The rearrangement uses TRBV11-3 and TRBJ1-1, with a tentative D call TRBD1 (5 bases). This CDR3 is built from 14 residues. Trimming cost V 6 bases and J 1 base, with 12 bases left between them. Germline V gene sequence: CDR1 SGHNT, CDR2 YENEEA.

J is TRBJ2-7 and V is TRBV6-5, with 7 bases identical to TRBD1. The CDR3 covers 15 residues. Germline V lookup: CDR1 MNHEY, CDR2 SVGAGI. V was pared by 7 bases and J by 7 bases, with 16 bases of the junction left unmatched. The CDR3 sequence: CASKGQAAGTTEQYF. CDR3 coding DNA: TGTGCCAGCAAAGGACAGGCGGCCGGAACTACGGAGCAGTACTTC.

The chain uses TRBV7-3 and TRBJ2-1; possible D gene TRBD2, 6 bases. V gave up 4 bases and J gave up 9 bases, with 13 bases separating them. This CDR3 has 13 residues. In germline, CDR1 is SGHTA, CDR2 FQGTGA. CDR3 in DNA: TGTGCCAGCAGCTCTGAAGACGGGAGTGAGCAGTTCTTC. Amino acids: CASSSEDGSEQFF.

This clone was detected only once. This rearrangement joins TRBV7-9 to TRBJ1-5, with a tentative D call TRBD1 (6 bases). Per germline, CDR1 SEHNR and CDR2 FQNEAQ (reference sequence). This CDR3 contains 14 residues. With 5 bases removed from V and 6 bases from J, the gap between germline ends came to 14 bases. The CDR3 protein is CASSKTGLGQPQHF. The CDR3 DNA sequence: TGTGCCAGCAGCAAGACAGGTTTGGGTCAGCCCCAGCATTTT. The variable domain in full, completed from reference TRBV7-9 and TRBJ1-5, reads DTGVSQNPRHKITKRGQNVTFRCDPISEHNRLYWYRQTLGQGPEFLTYFQNEAQLEKSRLLSDRFSAERPKGSFSTLEIQRTEQGDSAMYLCASSKTGLGQPQHFGDGTRLSIL.

The sample holds a few counts of this clone. The CDR3: CATRPAVGEQYF. CDR3 in DNA: TGTGCCACCCGGCCGGCGGTTGGGGAGCAGTACTTC. The chain joins TRBV3-1 (or the pseudogene TRBV3-2) to TRBJ2-7, with unresolved D. V was clipped by 10 bases and J by 7 bases, with 17 bases between them. CDR3 length: 12 residues. Germline V CDR1 and CDR2: LGHDT, YNNKEL (reference sequence).

The rearrangement links TRBV5-4 to TRBJ2-6; TRBD1 might be the D (5 bases). Germline values: CDR1 SGHNT, CDR2 YYREEE (reference sequence). This CDR3 is 15 amino acids long. Trimming removed 4 bases from V and 4 bases from J, with 12 bases in between. The CDR3 loop is CASSQAGWGANVLTF. Here the CDR3 DNA reads TGTGCCAGCAGCCAAGCAGGGTGGGGGGCCAACGTCCTGACTTTC.

The chain combines TRBV5-8 with TRBJ1-6; D perhaps matches TRBD1 (6 bases). V was cut by 1 base and J by 11 bases, with 16 bases left in between. Germline-derived CDR1 and CDR2 are SGHTS and YDEGEE. This CDR3 has 15 residues. The CDR3 DNA reads as TGTGCCAGCAGCTTGTACGCTGGGGGCGTTGCACCCCTCCACTTT. Encoded protein: CASSLYAGGVAPLHF.

The J gene is TRBJ1-1, the V gene TRBV5-5; possibly TRBD1 for D (6 bases). V shed 3 bases and J shed 0 bases, with 12 bases lying between them. The CDR3 is 15 residues long. The V gene's germline CDR1 is SGHKS and CDR2 YYEKEE (reference sequence). The DNA for the CDR3 is TGTGCCAGCAGCTGGGGGGGCAGCATGAACACTGAAGCTTTCTTT. The encoded protein is CASSWGGSMNTEAFF.